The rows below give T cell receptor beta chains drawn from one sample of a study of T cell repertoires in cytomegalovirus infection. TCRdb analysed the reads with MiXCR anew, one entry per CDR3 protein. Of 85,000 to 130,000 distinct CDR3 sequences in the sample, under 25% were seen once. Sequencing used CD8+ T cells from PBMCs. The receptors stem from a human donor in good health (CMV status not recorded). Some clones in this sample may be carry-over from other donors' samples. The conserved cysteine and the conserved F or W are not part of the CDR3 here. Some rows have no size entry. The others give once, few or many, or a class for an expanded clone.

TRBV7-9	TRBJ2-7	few	ASSLTLEQY
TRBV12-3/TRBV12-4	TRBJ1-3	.	ASASGASGTIY
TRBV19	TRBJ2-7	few	ASSAALTGNYEQY
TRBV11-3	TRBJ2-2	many	ASRKQGANTGELF
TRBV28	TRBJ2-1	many	ASSKWDTPDNEQF
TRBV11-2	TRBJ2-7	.	ASSRGLAGVY
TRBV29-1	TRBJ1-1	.	SVEDLRAF
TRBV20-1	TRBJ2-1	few	SATPLLAGASYEQF
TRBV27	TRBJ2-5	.	ASSLYTSPQETQY
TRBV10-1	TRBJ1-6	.	ASTTANKSSYNSPLH
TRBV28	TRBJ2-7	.	ASSHPGLPYEQY
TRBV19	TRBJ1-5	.	ASSQGASNQPQH
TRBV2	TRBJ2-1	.	AIGENGSYNEQF
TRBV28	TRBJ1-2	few	ASSPPTTGVGYT
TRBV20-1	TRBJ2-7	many	SARETGRRTSGINYEQY
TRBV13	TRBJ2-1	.	ASSLVSSGGYNEQF
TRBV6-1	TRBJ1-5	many	ASSEVGLAQPQH
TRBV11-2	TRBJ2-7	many	ASSFGNSYEQY
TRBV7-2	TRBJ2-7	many	ASSLDFGGEQY
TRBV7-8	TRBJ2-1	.	ASSSQAGGYNEQF
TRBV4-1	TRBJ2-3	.	ASSQDRGGPDTQY
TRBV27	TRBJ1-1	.	ASSPGTGGDTEAF
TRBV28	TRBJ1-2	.	ASGDRGCYYGYT
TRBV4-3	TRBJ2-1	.	ASSPGTSGGGSYNEQF
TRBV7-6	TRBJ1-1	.	ASSSTSQAKDTEAF
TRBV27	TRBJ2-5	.	ASSLAPTGVEETQY
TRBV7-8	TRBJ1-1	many	ASQANTEAF
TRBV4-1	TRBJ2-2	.	ASSQDVRVAGELF
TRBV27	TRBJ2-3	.	ASSGAGDTQY
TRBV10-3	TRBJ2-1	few	AISDGTSGNNEQF
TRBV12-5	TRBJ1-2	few	ASGLEGVGGYT
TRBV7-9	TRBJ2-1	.	ASSLVLAQKAGNEQF
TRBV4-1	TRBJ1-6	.	ASSQDRDYNSPLH
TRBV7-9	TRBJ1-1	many	ASSTPRGGDTEAF
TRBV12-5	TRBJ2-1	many	ASGGTSGITYNEQF
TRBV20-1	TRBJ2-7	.	SARPTSGSSYEQY
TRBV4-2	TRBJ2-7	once	ASSVHRDSSYEQY
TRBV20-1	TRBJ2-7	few	SARDSQGGYSYEQY
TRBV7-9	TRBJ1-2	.	ASSALDSYGYT
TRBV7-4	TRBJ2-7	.	ASKGVHEQY
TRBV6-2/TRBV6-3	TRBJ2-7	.	ASSYGRQGSYEQY
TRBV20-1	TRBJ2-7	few	SARGWSGASYEQY
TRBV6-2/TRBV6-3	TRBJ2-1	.	ASSRLAGGPNNEQF
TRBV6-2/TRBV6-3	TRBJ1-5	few	ASSHGDRAINQPQH
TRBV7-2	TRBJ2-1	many	ASSLRLAPYNEQF
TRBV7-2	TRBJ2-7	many	ASSLEGGSYEQY
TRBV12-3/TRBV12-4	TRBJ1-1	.	ASSLDGSAF
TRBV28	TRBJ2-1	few	ASSPQTGSPYNEQF
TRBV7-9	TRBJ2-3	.	ASSHELATNTQY
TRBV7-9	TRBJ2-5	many	ASIPTGTGETQY
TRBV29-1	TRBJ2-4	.	SAAEGARGLAKNIQY
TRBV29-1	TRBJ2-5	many	SVADSPGETQY
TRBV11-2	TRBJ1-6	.	ASSLSVQTNSPLH